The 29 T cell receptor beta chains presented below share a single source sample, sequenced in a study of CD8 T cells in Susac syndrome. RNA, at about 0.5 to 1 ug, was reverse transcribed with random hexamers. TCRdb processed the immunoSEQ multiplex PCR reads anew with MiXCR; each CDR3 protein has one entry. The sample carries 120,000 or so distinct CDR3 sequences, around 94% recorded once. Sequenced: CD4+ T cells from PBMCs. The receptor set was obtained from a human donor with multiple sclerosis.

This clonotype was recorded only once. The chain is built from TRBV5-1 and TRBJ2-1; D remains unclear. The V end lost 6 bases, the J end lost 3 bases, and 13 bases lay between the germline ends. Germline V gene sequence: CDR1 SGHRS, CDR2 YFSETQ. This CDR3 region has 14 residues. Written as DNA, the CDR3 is TGCGCCAGCAAATCGTCGGGTCGCTACAATGAGCAGTTCTTC. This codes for CASKSSGRYNEQFF. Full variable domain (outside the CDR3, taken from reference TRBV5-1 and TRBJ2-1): KAGVTQTPRYLIKTRGQQVTLSCSPISGHRSVSWYQQTPGQGLQFLFEYFSETQRNKGNFPGRFSGRQFSNSRSEMNVSTLELGDSALYLCASKSSGRYNEQFFGPGTRLTVL.

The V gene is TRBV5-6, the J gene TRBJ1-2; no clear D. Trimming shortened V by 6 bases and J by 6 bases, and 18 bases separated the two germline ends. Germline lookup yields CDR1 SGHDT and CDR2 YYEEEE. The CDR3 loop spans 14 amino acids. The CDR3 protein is CASIGVVLRDGYTF. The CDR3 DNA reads TGTGCCAGCATCGGTGTGGTTTTAAGGGATGGCTACACCTTC.

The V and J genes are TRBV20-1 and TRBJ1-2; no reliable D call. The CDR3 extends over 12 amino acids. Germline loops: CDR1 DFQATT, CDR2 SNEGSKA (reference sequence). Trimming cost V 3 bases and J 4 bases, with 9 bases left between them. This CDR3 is CSARDFLYGYTF. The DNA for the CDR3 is TGCAGTGCTAGGGATTTTCTCTATGGCTACACCTTC.

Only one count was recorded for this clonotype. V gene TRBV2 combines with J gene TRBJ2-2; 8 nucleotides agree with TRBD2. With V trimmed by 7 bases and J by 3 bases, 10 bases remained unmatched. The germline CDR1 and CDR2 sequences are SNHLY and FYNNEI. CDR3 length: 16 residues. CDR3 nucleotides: TGTGCCAGCAAGGCTAGCGGGTATTTTGACACCGGGGAGCTGTTTTTT. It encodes CASKASGYFDTGELFF.

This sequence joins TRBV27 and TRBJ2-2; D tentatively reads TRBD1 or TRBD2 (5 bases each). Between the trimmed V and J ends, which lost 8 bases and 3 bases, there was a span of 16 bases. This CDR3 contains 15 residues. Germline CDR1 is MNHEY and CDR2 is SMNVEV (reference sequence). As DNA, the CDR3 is TGTGCCAGCCACCCTAGAGGGGATTACACCGGGGAGCTGTTTTTT. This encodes CASHPRGDYTGELFF.

This chain's CDR3 is CASSIGTGGVTEAFF. The CDR3 coding sequence is TGTGCCAGCAGCATAGGGACAGGGGGCGTCACTGAAGCTTTCTTT. V is TRBV12-3 or TRBV12-4 and J is TRBJ1-1; 12 bases fit TRBD1. Trimming cost V 6 bases and J 4 bases; bases outside gene matches: 6. This CDR3 contains 15 residues.

The CDR3 is CASSPTDSQETQYF. CDR3 DNA sequence: TGCGCCAGCAGCCCCACGGACAGTCAAGAGACCCAGTACTTC. J is TRBJ2-5 and V is TRBV5-1, with a possible D match to TRBD1 (6 bases). CDR3 length: 14 residues. Trimming removed 4 bases from V and 2 bases from J, with 12 bases in between. Germline lookup yields CDR1 SGHRS and CDR2 YFSETQ.

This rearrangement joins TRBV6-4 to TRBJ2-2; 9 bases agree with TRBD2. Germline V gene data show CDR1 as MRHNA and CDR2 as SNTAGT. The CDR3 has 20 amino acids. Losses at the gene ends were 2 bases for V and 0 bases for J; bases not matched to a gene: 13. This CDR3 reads CASSDQTGNGGGANTGELFF. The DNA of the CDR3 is TGTGCCAGCAGTGACCAGACGGGAAATGGCGGGGGGGCGAACACCGGGGAGCTGTTTTTT.

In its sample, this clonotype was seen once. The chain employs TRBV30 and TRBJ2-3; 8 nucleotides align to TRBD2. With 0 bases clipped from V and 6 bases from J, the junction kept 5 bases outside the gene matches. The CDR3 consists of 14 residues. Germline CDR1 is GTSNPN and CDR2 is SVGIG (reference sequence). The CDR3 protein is CAWSVLRGGDTQYF. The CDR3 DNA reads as TGTGCCTGGAGTGTACTACGGGGGGGGGATACGCAGTATTTT.

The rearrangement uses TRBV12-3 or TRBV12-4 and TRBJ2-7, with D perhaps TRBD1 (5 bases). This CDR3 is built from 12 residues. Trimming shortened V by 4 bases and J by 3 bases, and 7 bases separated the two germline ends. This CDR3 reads CASSSQGYEQYF. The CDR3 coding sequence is TGTGCCAGCAGTTCCCAGGGCTACGAGCAGTACTTC.

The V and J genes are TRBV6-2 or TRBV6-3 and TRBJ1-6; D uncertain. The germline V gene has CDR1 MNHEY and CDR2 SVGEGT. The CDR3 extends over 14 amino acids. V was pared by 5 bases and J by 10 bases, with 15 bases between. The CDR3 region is CASSPPGARSPLHF. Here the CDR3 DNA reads TGTGCCAGCAGTCCCCCGGGAGCCCGATCACCCCTCCACTTT.

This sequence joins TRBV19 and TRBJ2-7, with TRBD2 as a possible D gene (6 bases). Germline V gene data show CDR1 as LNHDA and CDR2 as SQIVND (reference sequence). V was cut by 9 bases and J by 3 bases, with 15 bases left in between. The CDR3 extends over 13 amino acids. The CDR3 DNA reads TGTGCCAGCTCCGCGGCGGGATACTACGAGCAGTACTTC. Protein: CASSAAGYYEQYF.

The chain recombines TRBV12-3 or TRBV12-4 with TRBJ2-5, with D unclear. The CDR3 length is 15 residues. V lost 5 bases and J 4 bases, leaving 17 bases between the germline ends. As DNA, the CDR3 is TGTGCCAGCAGTACATATGTCGCACTTGGAGAGACCCAGTACTTC. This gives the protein CASSTYVALGETQYF.

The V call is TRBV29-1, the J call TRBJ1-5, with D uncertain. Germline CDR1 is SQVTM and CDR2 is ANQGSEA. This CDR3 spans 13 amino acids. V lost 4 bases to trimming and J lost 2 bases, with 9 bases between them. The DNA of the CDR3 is TGCAGCGTTGCAAAGAGCGGCAATCAGCCCCAGCATTTT. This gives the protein CSVAKSGNQPQHF.

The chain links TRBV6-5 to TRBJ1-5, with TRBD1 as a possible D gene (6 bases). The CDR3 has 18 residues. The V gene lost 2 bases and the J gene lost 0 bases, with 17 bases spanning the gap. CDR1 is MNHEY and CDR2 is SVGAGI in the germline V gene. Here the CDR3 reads CASSYTTGRRGSNQPQHF. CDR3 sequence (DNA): TGTGCCAGCAGTTACACGACGGGACGCAGGGGTAGCAATCAGCCCCAGCATTTT.

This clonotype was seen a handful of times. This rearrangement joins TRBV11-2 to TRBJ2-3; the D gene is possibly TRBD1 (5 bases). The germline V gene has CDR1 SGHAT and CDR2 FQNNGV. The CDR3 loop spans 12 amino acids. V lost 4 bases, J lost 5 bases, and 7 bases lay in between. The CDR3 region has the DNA TGTGCCAGCAGCTCTGACAGAGATACGCAGTATTTT. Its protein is CASSSDRDTQYF. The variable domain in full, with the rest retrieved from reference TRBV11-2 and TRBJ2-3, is EAGVAQSPRYKIIEKRQSVAFWCNPISGHATLYWYQQILGQGPKLLIQFQNNGVVDDSQLPKDRFSAERLKGVDSTLKIQPAKLEDSAVYLCASSSDRDTQYFGPGTRLTVL.

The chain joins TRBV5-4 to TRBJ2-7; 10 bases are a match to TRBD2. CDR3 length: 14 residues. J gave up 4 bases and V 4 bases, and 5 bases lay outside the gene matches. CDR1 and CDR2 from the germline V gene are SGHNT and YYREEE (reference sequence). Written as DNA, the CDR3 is TGTGCCAGCAGCCCGCTAGCGGGAGTGTACGAGCAGTACTTC. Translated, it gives CASSPLAGVYEQYF.

The CDR3 region has the DNA TGTGCCAGCAGTGAAGGGGGACGGAGGAGCACTGAAGCTTTCTTT. Translated, it gives CASSEGGRRSTEAFF. The V call is TRBV2, the J call TRBJ1-1, with a possible D match to TRBD1 (5 bases). The germline V and J ends were trimmed by 1 base and 4 bases, with 13 bases remaining between them. This CDR3 is 15 amino acids long. CDR1 and CDR2 (germline): SNHLY, FYNNEI.

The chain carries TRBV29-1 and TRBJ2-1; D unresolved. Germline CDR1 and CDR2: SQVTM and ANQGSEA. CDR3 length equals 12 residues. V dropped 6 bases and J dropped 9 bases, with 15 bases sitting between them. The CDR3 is CSVSRFGFEQFF. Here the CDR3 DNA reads TGCAGCGTCTCTAGGTTCGGTTTTGAGCAGTTCTTC.

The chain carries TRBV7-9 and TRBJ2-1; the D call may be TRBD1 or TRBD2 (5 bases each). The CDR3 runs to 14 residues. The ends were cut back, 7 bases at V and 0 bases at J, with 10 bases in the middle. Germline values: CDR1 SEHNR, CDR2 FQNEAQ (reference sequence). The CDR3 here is CASNGGGSYNEQFF. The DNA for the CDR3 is TGTGCCAGCAACGGTGGGGGCTCCTACAATGAGCAGTTCTTC.

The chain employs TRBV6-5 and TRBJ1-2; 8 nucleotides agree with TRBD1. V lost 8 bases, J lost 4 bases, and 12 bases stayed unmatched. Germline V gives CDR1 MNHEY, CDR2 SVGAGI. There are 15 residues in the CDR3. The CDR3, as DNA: TGTGCCAGCCAAGTACAGGGGGGATCGGTCTATGGCTACACCTTC. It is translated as CASQVQGGSVYGYTF.

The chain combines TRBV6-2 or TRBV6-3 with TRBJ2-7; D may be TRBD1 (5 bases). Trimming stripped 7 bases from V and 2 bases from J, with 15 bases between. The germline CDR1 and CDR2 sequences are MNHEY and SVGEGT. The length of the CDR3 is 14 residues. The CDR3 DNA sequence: TGTGCCAGCATCAACCCCTCCAGGGCCTACGAGCAGTACTTC. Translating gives CASINPSRAYEQYF.

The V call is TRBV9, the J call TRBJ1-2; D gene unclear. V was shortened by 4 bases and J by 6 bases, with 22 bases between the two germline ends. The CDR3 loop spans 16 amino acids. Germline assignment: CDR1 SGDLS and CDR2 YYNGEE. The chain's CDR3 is CASSPSFFRLVDGYTF. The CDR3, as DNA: TGTGCCAGCAGCCCCTCCTTCTTCCGTCTGGTCGATGGCTACACCTTC.

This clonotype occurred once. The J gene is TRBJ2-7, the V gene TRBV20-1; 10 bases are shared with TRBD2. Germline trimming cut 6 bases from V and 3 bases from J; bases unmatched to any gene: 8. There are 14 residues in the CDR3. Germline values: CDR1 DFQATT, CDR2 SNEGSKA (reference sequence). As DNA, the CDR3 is TGCAGTGCATGTGAGGCTAGCGGGAGCTACGAGCAGTACTTC. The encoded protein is CSACEASGSYEQYF.

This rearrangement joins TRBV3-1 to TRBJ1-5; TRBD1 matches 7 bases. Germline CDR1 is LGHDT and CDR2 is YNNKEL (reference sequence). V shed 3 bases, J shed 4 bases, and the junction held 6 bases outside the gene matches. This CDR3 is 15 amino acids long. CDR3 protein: CASSQGTVKNQPQHF. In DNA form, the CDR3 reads TGTGCCAGCAGCCAGGGGACAGTCAAGAATCAGCCCCAGCATTTT.

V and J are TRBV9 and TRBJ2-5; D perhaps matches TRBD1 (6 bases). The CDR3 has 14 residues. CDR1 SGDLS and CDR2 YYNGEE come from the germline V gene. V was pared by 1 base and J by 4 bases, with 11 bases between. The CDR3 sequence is CASSVRGFSETQYF. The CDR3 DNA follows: TGTGCCAGCAGCGTAAGGGGGTTTTCAGAGACCCAGTACTTC.

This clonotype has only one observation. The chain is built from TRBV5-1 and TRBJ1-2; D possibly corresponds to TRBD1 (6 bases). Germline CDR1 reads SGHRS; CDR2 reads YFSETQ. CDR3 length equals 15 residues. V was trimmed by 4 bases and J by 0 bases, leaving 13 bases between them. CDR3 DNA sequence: TGCGCCAGCAGCCAAGGACAGCACTCTAACTATGGCTACACCTTC. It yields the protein CASSQGQHSNYGYTF.

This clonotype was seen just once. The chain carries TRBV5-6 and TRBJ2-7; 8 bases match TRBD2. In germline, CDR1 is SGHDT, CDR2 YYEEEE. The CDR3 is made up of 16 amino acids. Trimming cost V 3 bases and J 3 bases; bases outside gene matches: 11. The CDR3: CASSSYTGLVGYEQYF. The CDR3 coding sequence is TGTGCCAGCAGCTCCTATACGGGACTAGTAGGCTACGAGCAGTACTTC.

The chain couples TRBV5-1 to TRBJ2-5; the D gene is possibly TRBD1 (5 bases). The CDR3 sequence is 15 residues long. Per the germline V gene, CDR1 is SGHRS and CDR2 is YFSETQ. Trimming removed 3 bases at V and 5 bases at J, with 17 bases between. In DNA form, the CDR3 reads TGCGCCAGCAGCTCCTCCCAGACTCCAGGGGAGACCCAGTACTTC. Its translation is CASSSSQTPGETQYF. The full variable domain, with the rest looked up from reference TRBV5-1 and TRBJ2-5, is KAGVTQTPRYLIKTRGQQVTLSCSPISGHRSVSWYQQTPGQGLQFLFEYFSETQRNKGNFPGRFSGRQFSNSRSEMNVSTLELGDSALYLCASSSSQTPGETQYFGPGTRLLVL.